The present entry profiles one T cell receptor (beta chain) with its context. Graves' hyperthyroidism showing no ophthalmopathy progression within 18 months was considered stable. Diagnostic decisions used clinical symptoms, serum thyroxine and TRAb, thyroid ultrasound and orbital computed tomography. The PBMCs studied were ones that came from about 10 ml fresh peripheral blood. Using RNA transcripts as the source, TCR beta CDR3 regions were amplified. First-round RT-PCR with HTBI primers amplified the TCR CDR3 region. MiXCR, run by TCRdb on the multiplex PCR reads, gives a single entry per CDR3 protein. The sample records 300,000 to 400,000 distinct CDR3 sequences, 15% to 20% being singletons. The data stem from a study of T cells in Graves' hyperthyroidism and ophthalmopathy. Across the study: Before treatment of any kind, peripheral blood was taken at initial diagnosis.

The V gene lost 5 bases and the J gene lost 3 bases, with 17 bases spanning the gap. CDR1 and CDR2 (germline): MNHEY, SMNVEV (reference sequence). The CDR3 is made up of 15 amino acids. The specimen sequenced was blood. The receptor was isolated from a woman aged 50 to 65 with Graves' hyperthyroidism. This sequence joins TRBV27 and TRBJ2-7; tentatively, D is TRBD1 or TRBD2 (7 bases each). CDR3 DNA sequence: TGTGCCAGCAGTACCCGACAGGGAGGGGACTACGAGCAGTACTTC. Its protein product is CASSTRQGGDYEQYF.